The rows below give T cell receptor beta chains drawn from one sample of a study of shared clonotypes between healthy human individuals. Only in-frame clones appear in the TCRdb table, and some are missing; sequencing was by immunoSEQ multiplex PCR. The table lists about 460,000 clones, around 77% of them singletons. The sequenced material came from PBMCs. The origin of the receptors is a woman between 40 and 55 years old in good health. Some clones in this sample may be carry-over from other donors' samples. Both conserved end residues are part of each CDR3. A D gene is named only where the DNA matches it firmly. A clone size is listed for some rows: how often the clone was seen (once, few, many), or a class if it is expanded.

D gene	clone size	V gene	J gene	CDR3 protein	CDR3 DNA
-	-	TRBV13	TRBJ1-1	CASSLGTLRAFF	TGTGCCAGCAGCTTAGGGACCCTCCGTGCTTTCTTT
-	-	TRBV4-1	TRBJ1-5	CASSQDGGGPQHF	TGCGCCAGCAGCCAAGATGGGGGGGGGCCCCAGCATTTT
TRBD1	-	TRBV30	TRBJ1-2	CAWRHRGGNYGYTF	TGTGCCTGGAGGCACAGGGGCGGCAACTATGGCTACACCTTC
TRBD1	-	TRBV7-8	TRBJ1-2	CASRPDRGTYGYTF	TGTGCCAGCAGACCCGACAGGGGAACGTATGGCTACACCTTC
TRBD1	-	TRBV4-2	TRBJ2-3	CASSQISPGQVPDTQYF	TGTGCCAGCAGCCAAATAAGTCCGGGACAGGTGCCAGATACGCAGTATTTT
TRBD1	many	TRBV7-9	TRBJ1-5	CASSETGVNQPQHF	TGTGCCAGCAGCGAGACAGGGGTCAATCAGCCCCAGCATTTT
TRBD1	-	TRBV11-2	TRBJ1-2	CASSLGTAGGGYTF	TGTGCCAGCAGCTTAGGGACGGCAGGGGGAGGCTACACCTTC
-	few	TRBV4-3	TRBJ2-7	CASSQELRWGGEQYF	TGCGCCAGCAGCCAAGAGCTCAGGTGGGGCGGCGAGCAGTACTTC
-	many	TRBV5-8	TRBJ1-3	CASSVTYSGNTIYF	TGTGCCAGCAGTGTGACTTATTCTGGAAACACCATATATTTT
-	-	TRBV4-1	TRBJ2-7	CASSQGGTYEQYF	TGCGCCAGCAGCCAAGGCGGGACCTACGAGCAGTACTTC
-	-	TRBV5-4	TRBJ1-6	CASSQGPLDNSPLHF	TGTGCCAGCAGCCAGGGACCCTTGGATAATTCACCCCTCCACTTT
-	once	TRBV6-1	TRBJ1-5	CASSESGFNQPQHF	TGTGCCAGCAGTGAATCGGGGTTTAATCAGCCCCAGCATTTT
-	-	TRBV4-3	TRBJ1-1	CASSQAPAGSQMNTEAFF	TGCGCCAGCAGCCAAGCCCCCGCAGGGAGCCAAATGAACACTGAAGCTTTCTTT
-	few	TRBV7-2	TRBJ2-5	CASRTSRGQETQYF	TGTGCCAGCAGAACCTCCAGGGGACAAGAGACCCAGTACTTC
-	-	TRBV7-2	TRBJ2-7	CASSIQKGGYEQYF	TGTGCCAGCAGCATTCAGAAAGGCGGGTACGAGCAGTACTTC
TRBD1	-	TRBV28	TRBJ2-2	CASKTGDAGELFF	TGTGCCAGTAAGACAGGGGACGCCGGGGAGCTGTTTTTT
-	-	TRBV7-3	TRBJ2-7	CASSLTGVEQYF	TGTGCCAGCAGCTTAACGGGCGTGGAGCAGTACTTC
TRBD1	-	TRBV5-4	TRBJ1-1	CASSRGQDTEAFF	TGTGCCAGCAGCCGGGGACAGGACACTGAAGCTTTCTTT
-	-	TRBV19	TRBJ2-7	CASSLRLGVSYEQYF	TGTGCCAGTAGTCTGCGGCTGGGGGTTTCCTACGAGCAGTACTTC
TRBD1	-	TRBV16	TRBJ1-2	CASSQTGDYTF	TGTGCCAGCAGCCAGACAGGGGACTACACCTTC
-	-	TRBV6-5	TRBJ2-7	CASSYTSDSYSYEQYF	TGTGCCAGCAGTTACACATCGGACAGTTACTCCTACGAGCAGTACTTC
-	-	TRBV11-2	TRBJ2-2	CASSKTQYGELFF	TGTGCCAGCAGCAAGACCCAGTACGGGGAGCTGTTTTTT
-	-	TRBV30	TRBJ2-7	CAWSRGAGAYEQYF	TGTGCCTGGAGTAGGGGGGCAGGAGCCTACGAGCAGTACTTC
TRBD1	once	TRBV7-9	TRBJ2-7	CASSLGGTGDEQYF	TGTGCCAGCAGCTTAGGGGGGACAGGGGACGAGCAGTACTTC
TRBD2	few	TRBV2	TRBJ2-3	CASSRYQLAGVETTDTQYF	TGTGCCAGCAGTAGGTATCAACTAGCGGGAGTTGAGACCACAGATACGCAGTATTTT
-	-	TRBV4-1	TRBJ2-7	CASSTQDTEAYYEQYF	TGCGCCAGCAGCACACAAGACACGGAGGCTTACTACGAGCAGTACTTC
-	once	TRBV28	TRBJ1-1	CASSSSGSKTEAFF	TGTGCCAGCAGTTCCTCGGGAAGTAAGACTGAAGCTTTCTTT
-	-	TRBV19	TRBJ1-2	CASSIVGAVDGYTF	TGTGCCAGTAGTATCGTCGGGGCAGTGGATGGCTACACCTTC
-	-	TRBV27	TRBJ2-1	CASSLGRGRSLNEQFF	TGTGCCAGCAGTTTGGGAAGGGGGAGGTCATTGAATGAGCAGTTCTTC
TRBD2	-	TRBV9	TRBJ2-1	CASSAGAGGYNEQFF	TGTGCCAGCAGCGCTGGGGCGGGAGGCTACAATGAGCAGTTCTTC
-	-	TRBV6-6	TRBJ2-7	CASSYRDRGEQYF	TGTGCCAGCAGTTACCGTGACAGAGGCGAGCAGTACTTC
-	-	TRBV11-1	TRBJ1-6	CASSPGFNSPLHF	TGTGCCAGCAGCCCGGGCTTTAATTCACCCCTCCACTTT
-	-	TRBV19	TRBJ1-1	CASSIIDRPLSEAFF	TGTGCCAGTAGTATAATCGACAGGCCTCTATCTGAAGCTTTCTTT